This record looks at one TCR beta chain sequence and its context. The ends were cut back, 3 bases at V and 0 bases at J, with 10 bases in the middle. The length of the CDR3 is 15 residues. From germline, CDR1 is SGDLS and CDR2 YYNGEE. These data are taken from a study of blood T cell repertoires in COVID-19. About the research overall: The United States, Italy and Spain were the sources of the acute and convalescent COVID-19 samples. From T cells, B-cell-depleted T cells, or PBMCs came the material, which was cDNA or gDNA.

In the study's own analysis: The authors estimated nucleated cell counts from reference gene primer amplification. Method: immunoSEQ multiplex PCR; TCRdb's copy keeps in-frame clones and lacks some. The V and J calls and the clone size are those of that table, but D and trimming were determined from the DNA. The profile shows approximately 150,000 clones, over 75% of them singletons. The sequence was obtained from a woman aged 45-65 years with acute or convalescent COVID-19. J is TRBJ2-1 and V is TRBV9; D is uncertain. The sequencing input was peripheral blood. Here the CDR3 reads CASSAHLSSYNEQFF. The CDR3 nucleotides read TGTGCCAGCAGCGCCCACCTTAGCTCCTACAATGAGCAGTTCTTC.